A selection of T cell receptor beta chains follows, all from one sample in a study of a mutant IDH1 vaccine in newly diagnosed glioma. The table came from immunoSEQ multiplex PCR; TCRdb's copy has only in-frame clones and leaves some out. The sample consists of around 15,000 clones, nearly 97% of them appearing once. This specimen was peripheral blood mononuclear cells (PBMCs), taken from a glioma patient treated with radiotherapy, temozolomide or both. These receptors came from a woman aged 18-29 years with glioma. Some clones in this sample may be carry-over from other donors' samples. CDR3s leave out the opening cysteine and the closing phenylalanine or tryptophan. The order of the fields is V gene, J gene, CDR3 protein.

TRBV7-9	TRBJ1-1	ASSRDSRAEAF
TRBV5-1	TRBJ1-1	ASTLQPRGMNTEAF
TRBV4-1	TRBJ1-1	ASSEFRGGEAF
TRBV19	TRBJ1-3	ASSGTGAGNTIY
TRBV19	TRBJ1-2	ASSRGGDSAGGYT
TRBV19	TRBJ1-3	ASRQGARVGNTIY
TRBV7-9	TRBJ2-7	ASSLARESSYEQY
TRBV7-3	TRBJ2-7	ASSLEPRPYEQY
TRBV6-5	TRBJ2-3	ASRRGGSTDTQY
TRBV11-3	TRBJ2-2	ASSPSGSFTGELF
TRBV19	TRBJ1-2	ASAPGTGGFYGYT
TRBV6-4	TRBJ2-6	ASKRGAGANVLT
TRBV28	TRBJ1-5	ASSFSPGGQPQH
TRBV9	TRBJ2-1	ASSAEGTGKLGEQF
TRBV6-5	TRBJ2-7	ACQGDRSYEQY
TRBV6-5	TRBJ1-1	ASSYSTFTEAF
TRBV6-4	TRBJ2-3	ASSDRAGEAPDTQY
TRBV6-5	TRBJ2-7	ASSLMGRGSYEQY
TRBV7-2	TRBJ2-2	ASSLRATTGELF
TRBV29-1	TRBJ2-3	SVGSLAGASYTQY
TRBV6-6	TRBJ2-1	ASSRAGYNEQF
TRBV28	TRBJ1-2	ASSLQPGQGPRKGYT
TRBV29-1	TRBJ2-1	SVGTASEQF
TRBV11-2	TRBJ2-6	ASSFFPIPDSSGANVLT
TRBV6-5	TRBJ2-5	ASSYLREYQETQY
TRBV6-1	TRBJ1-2	ASSERTGRNYGYT
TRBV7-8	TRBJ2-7	ASSLGWVSSYEQY
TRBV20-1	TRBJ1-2	SVSATYGYT
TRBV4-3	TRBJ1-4	ASSPEVTTNEKLF
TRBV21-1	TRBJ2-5	ASSLHTGTRGAQY
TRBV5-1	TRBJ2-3	ASSTGLAGGIDTQY
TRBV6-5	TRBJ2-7	ATRRGGSDEQY